This T cell receptor beta chain derives from a study of T cells in Graves' hyperthyroidism and ophthalmopathy. Study in general: Peripheral blood was taken when the disease was first diagnosed, before any treatment began.

Graves' hyperthyroidism was deemed stable absent ophthalmopathy progression within 18 months. The CDR3 has 14 amino acids. Germline lookup yields CDR1 SEHNR and CDR2 FQNEAQ (reference sequence). Trimming removed 3 bases from V and 3 bases from J, with 9 bases in between. As to this clonotype: Its target is not known.

Findings of the study overall: Model-based prediction identified ophthalmopathy a median 6.5 months prior to its onset. Researchers found most expanded thyroid clonotypes above 0.001 in blood as well.

TCR beta CDR3 regions were amplified from RNA. During a first-round RT-PCR of the TCR CDR3, the HTBI primer set was used. TCRdb re-analysed the multiplex PCR reads in MiXCR, keeping a single row per CDR3 protein. The table has more than 650,000 distinct CDR3 sequences, 12% to 15% seen once; the top ten hold 10% to 13%. The sequencing sample was made of blood. The rearrangement uses TRBV7-9 and TRBJ2-1; a weak D match, TRBD1 (5 bases). This TCR came from a woman aged 18-35 years with Graves' hyperthyroidism. The CDR3 here is CASSFGHYYNEQFF. The CDR3 DNA follows: TGTGCCAGCAGCTTCGGACACTACTACAATGAGCAGTTCTTC.